Shown below are 5 T cell receptor beta chains from a single sample sequenced in a study of human T cells and chemical hapten exposure. TCRdb processed the RACE reads anew with MiXCR; each CDR3 protein has one entry. The sample records 85,000 to 90,000 distinct CDR3 sequences, roughly 9.1% being singletons. Indicated time point: pre-sensitization, week 0. As to treatment: therapeutic diphenylcyclopropenone sensitization with weekly scalp DPC. The specimen comprised whole blood, sampled in connection with sensitization to the hapten diphenylcyclopropenone (DPC). Source of these receptors: a woman aged 40 to 50 with alopecia areata. Some clones in this sample may be carry-over from other donors' samples.

The table lists this clonotype with a few counts. J is TRBJ1-5 and V is TRBV2; no clear D gene. The V and J ends lost 7 bases and 6 bases respectively, with 16 bases between them. The CDR3 sequence is 14 residues long. Germline V gene lookup returns CDR1 SNHLY and CDR2 FYNNEI. The CDR3 is CASTTVGLAQPQHF. CDR3 bases: TGTGCCAGCACTACGGTGGGCTTAGCTCAGCCCCAGCATTTT.

This clonotype showed up just a few times. The chain combines TRBV28 with TRBJ2-1, with 7 bases matching TRBD2. V lost 3 bases and J lost 5; bases outside the gene matches: 7. CDR3 length: 15 amino acids. The germline gives CDR1 MDHEN, CDR2 SYDVKM. The chain's CDR3 is CASSFLSGNNNEQFF. CDR3 coding DNA: TGTGCCAGCAGTTTCCTGAGCGGGAACAACAATGAGCAGTTCTTC.

In its sample, this clonotype was seen a few times. The chain is built from TRBV29-1 and TRBJ1-4, with D perhaps matching TRBD1 (6 bases). CDR3 length equals 14 residues. CDR1 is SQVTM, CDR2 ANQGSEA, per germline. V lost 8 bases and J 4 bases, leaving 17 bases between the germline ends. The chain's CDR3 is CSSRGGSGNEKLFF. As DNA, the CDR3 is TGCAGCTCACGGGGGGGCAGCGGTAATGAAAAACTGTTTTTT.

This clonotype occurred many times. The gene calls are TRBV7-2 and TRBJ2-4; D gene unclear. Germline-derived CDR1 and CDR2 are SGHTA and FQGNSA. This CDR3 comprises 17 residues. The V end was cut by 1 base, the J end by 4 bases, with 17 bases between. The CDR3 is CASSLDPNHAGKNIQYF. As DNA, the CDR3 is TGTGCCAGCAGCTTAGATCCGAATCACGCTGGTAAAAACATTCAGTACTTC.

This chain links TRBV7-2 with TRBJ1-2, with 10 positions matching TRBD1. Trimming cost V 1 base and J 5 bases; bases outside gene matches: 4. Germline assignment: CDR1 SGHTA and CDR2 FQGNSA. The CDR3 has 15 residues. As DNA, the CDR3 is TGTGCCAGCAGCTTAGTAGGGACAGGGGAGTATGGCTACACCTTC. It specifies CASSLVGTGEYGYTF.